Given below is one TCR beta chain in context. This CDR3 contains 17 residues. In germline, CDR1 is SEHNR, CDR2 FQNEAQ (reference sequence). V lost 5 bases to trimming and J lost 2 bases, with 19 bases between them. This sample is drawn from a study of cytomegalovirus exposure and HLA in healthy donors. PCR used 60 Vbeta primers and 13 Jbeta primers. Repertoires were generated with immunoSEQ multiplex PCR, while TCRdb's copy carries only in-frame clones and drops some. The profile shows almost 200,000 clones, around 78% of them singletons. The source material was PBMCs. The chain recombines TRBV7-9 with TRBJ2-1, with a tentative D call TRBD2 (6 bases). The TCR originated in a man aged 30-40 years in good health and CMV-seronegative. In nucleotides, the CDR3 is TGTGCCAGCAGCGGCCCTGGAGGGGCCAGGGCCTACAATGAGCAGTTCTTC. Translated, it gives CASSGPGGARAYNEQFF.